The 25 T cell receptor beta chains presented below share a single source sample, sequenced in a study of cytomegalovirus exposure and HLA in healthy donors. Primers for the PCR totalled 60 Vbeta and 13 Jbeta. The table came from immunoSEQ multiplex PCR; TCRdb's copy has only in-frame clones and leaves some out. The data show 150,000 to 200,000 clones, 65% to 80% seen once. Sequenced input: PBMCs. These receptors were taken from a woman in her thirties or forties in good health and CMV-seronegative.

This chain connects TRBV5-1 to TRBJ2-5, with D perhaps TRBD1 (5 bases). Per the germline V gene, CDR1 is SGHRS and CDR2 is YFSETQ. This CDR3 region has 14 residues. The ends were cut back, 4 bases at V and 1 base at J, with 11 bases in the middle. The CDR3 DNA is TGCGCCAGCAGCCCGCAGGGTATCCAAGAGACCCAGTACTTC. It encodes CASSPQGIQETQYF. Full variable domain (outside the CDR3, taken from reference TRBV5-1 and TRBJ2-5): KAGVTQTPRYLIKTRGQQVTLSCSPISGHRSVSWYQQTPGQGLQFLFEYFSETQRNKGNFPGRFSGRQFSNSRSEMNVSTLELGDSALYLCASSPQGIQETQYFGPGTRLLVL.

The J gene is TRBJ1-1, the V gene TRBV6-5; D ambiguous. The CDR3 is 13 residues long. Germline V gene sequence: CDR1 MNHEY, CDR2 SVGAGI. V was trimmed by 8 bases and J by 4 bases, leaving 14 bases between them. CDR3 bases: TGTGCCAGCGGTCGGGGAAAAGGCACTGAAGCTTTCTTT. As protein: CASGRGKGTEAFF.

A remark on this clone: The junction departs from germline at one end; a sequencing error may be responsible. The chain has TRBV6-5 and TRBJ1-5; D perhaps matches TRBD1 (5 bases). Germline lookup yields CDR1 MNHEY and CDR2 SVGAGI. The CDR3 loop spans 15 amino acids. The CDR3 here is CTSSYRMPRDQPQHF. DNA for the CDR3: TGTACCAGCAGTTACCGTATGCCCAGGGATCAGCCCCAGCATTTT.

V is TRBV18 and J is TRBJ1-4; the D is unclear. The germline V gene has CDR1 KGHSH and CDR2 LQKENI. The V and J ends lost 6 bases and 7 bases respectively, with 15 bases between them. The length of the CDR3 is 14 residues. The CDR3 bases are TGTGCCAGCTCGCCCCGGGGTGCGGGTGAAAAACTGTTTTTT. Its translation: CASSPRGAGEKLFF.

The rearrangement uses TRBV10-3 and TRBJ2-5; 13 nucleotides agree with TRBD2. The CDR3 extends over 20 amino acids. Trimming at V came to 2 bases and at J to 5 bases, leaving 17 bases not matched to a gene. CDR1 and CDR2 (germline): ENHRY, SYGVKD. The DNA of the CDR3 is TGTGCCATCAGTGAGCCTGGGACTAGCGGGAACCGACAGACCTTTGAGACCCAGTACTTC. Translated: CAISEPGTSGNRQTFETQYF.

This clone was observed a handful of times. This chain uses TRBV19 with TRBJ1-1; 8 bases agree with TRBD1. The trim removed 7 bases at V and 2 bases at J, leaving 9 bases unmatched. Germline V gives CDR1 LNHDA, CDR2 SQIVND (reference sequence). The CDR3 extends over 15 amino acids. The CDR3 DNA sequence: TGTGCCAGTACTACTCTCGGACAGGGTAACACTGAAGCTTTCTTT. Protein product: CASTTLGQGNTEAFF.

In this sample, this clone turned up once. This sequence joins TRBV5-1 and TRBJ1-4; 11 positions match TRBD1. The CDR3 loop spans 19 amino acids. Germline loops: CDR1 SGHRS, CDR2 YFSETQ. After removal of 4 bases from V and 7 bases from J, the junction contained 18 bases not matched to a gene. In DNA form, the CDR3 reads TGCGCCAGCAGCATAAGACCGGGACAGGGGGTATCATTGGGTGAAAAACTGTTTTTT. Protein product: CASSIRPGQGVSLGEKLFF.

This sequence joins TRBV9 and TRBJ2-2, with 7 positions matching TRBD1. The CDR3 covers 16 residues. The germline V gene encodes CDR1 SGDLS and CDR2 YYNGEE. V shed 3 bases and J 7 bases; nucleotides not matched to a gene: 12. The CDR3 here is CASSAPTGREGGELFF. CDR3 in DNA: TGTGCCAGCAGCGCACCGACAGGGCGTGAAGGCGGGGAGCTGTTTTTT.

This clone came up a few times. V is TRBV7-9 and J is TRBJ1-5; 10 bases align to TRBD1. Germline V gene data show CDR1 as SEHNR and CDR2 as FQNEAQ (reference sequence). Germline trimming cut 1 base from V and 11 bases from J; bases unmatched to any gene: 14. This CDR3 contains 17 residues. In DNA form, the CDR3 reads TGTGCCAGCAGCTTAGGCGGACAGGGGGGCATCGCTCGGGCCCAGCATTTT. Translation gives CASSLGGQGGIARAQHF.

V is TRBV25-1 and J is TRBJ2-2; TRBD1 matches at 10 bases. The CDR3 has 17 residues. Trimming cost V 4 bases and J 3 bases; bases outside gene matches: 8. Germline loops: CDR1 MGHDK, CDR2 SYGVNS. The CDR3 DNA reads as TGTGCCAGCAGTGGCTCAGAAGGACAGGGGGACACCGGGGAGCTGTTTTTT. This translates into CASSGSEGQGDTGELFF. Complete variable domain (other parts from reference TRBV25-1 and TRBJ2-2): EADIYQTPRYLVIGTGKKITLECSQTMGHDKMYWYQQDPGMELHLIHYSYGVNSTEKGDLSSESTVSRIRTEHFPLTLESARPSHTSQYLCASSGSEGQGDTGELFFGEGSRLTVL.

The V gene is TRBV2, the J gene TRBJ2-1; the D gene is possibly TRBD2 (5 bases). The V and J ends lost 10 bases and 0 bases respectively, with 19 bases between them. The CDR3 extends over 16 amino acids. Per germline, CDR1 SNHLY and CDR2 FYNNEI. For the CDR3, the DNA is TGTGCCACCACAGCCCGTAGCGAGTTCTCCTACAATGAGCAGTTCTTC. Translating it yields CATTARSEFSYNEQFF.

This clone was recorded only once. This rearrangement joins TRBV10-2 to TRBJ1-5; D not certain. Germline V lookup: CDR1 WSHSY, CDR2 SAAADI. This CDR3 region has 14 residues. The ends were cut back, 4 bases at V and 5 bases at J, with 12 bases in the middle. As DNA, the CDR3 is TGCGCCAGCAGTGCGGCCGGGGAGTATCAGCCCCAGCATTTT. Its translation: CASSAAGEYQPQHF.

CDR3 coding DNA: TGTGCCAGCAGTGATACCGGGACAGGGGTGCCCGGGGAGCTGTTTTTT. Translating it yields CASSDTGTGVPGELFF. The chain has TRBV6-4 and TRBJ2-2, with 10 bases identical to TRBD1. CDR3 length: 16 amino acids. The V and J ends lost 3 bases and 6 bases, in that order; junction bases with no gene match: 7. CDR1 is MRHNA and CDR2 is SNTAGT in the germline V gene.

This clone was recorded a few times. This chain links TRBV4-1 with TRBJ1-6, with a weak D call TRBD1 (5 bases). Germline loops: CDR1 MGHRA, CDR2 YSYEKL. The ends were cut back, 1 base at V and 9 bases at J, with 10 bases in the middle. CDR3 size: 14 residues. This chain's CDR3 is CASSQAGGGSPLHF. The CDR3 coding sequence is TGCGCCAGCAGCCAAGCCGGGGGAGGTTCACCCCTCCACTTT.

The gene calls are TRBV28 and TRBJ1-2; D call uncertain. Germline lookup yields CDR1 MDHEN and CDR2 SYDVKM. This CDR3 has 13 amino acids. V gave up 3 bases and J gave up 4 bases, with 9 bases separating them. CDR3 amino acids: CASSFSGIYGYTF. The CDR3 DNA follows: TGTGCCAGCAGTTTCTCGGGAATCTATGGCTACACCTTC.

The V call is TRBV19, the J call TRBJ1-5, with D possibly being TRBD1 (6 bases). Per the germline V gene, CDR1 is LNHDA and CDR2 is SQIVND (reference sequence). The V gene lost 4 bases and the J gene lost 5 bases, with 12 bases spanning the gap. The CDR3 extends over 14 amino acids. In nucleotides, the CDR3 is TGTGCCAGTAGTAGACAGGCAACCCATCAGCCCCAGCATTTT. This sequence encodes CASSRQATHQPQHF.

The chain links TRBV4-3 to TRBJ2-1; TRBD2 aligns across 7 bases. Germline V CDR1 and CDR2: LGHNA, YSLEER. This CDR3 has 16 amino acids. J was trimmed by 3 bases and V by 1 base; bases with no gene match: 6. CDR3 sequence (DNA): TGCGCCAGCAGCCAAGGCCTCCGCGGGGGCTACAATGAGCAGTTCTTC. This encodes CASSQGLRGGYNEQFF.

CDR3 sequence: CASSWEGLGAFF. CDR3 coding DNA: TGTGCCAGCAGCTGGGAGGGGCTGGGAGCTTTCTTT. This chain connects TRBV11-3 to TRBJ1-1, with D maybe TRBD1 (5 bases). Germline V lookup: CDR1 SGHNT, CDR2 YENEEA. The CDR3 sequence is 12 residues long. V was pared by 4 bases and J by 10 bases, with 13 bases between.

V usage is TRBV11-3 and J usage is TRBJ1-1; D call uncertain. Trimming shortened V by 5 bases and J by 10 bases, and 14 bases separated the two germline ends. CDR3 length: 12 amino acids. In germline, CDR1 is SGHNT, CDR2 YENEEA. The CDR3 loop is CASSPLGGRAFF. The CDR3 DNA reads as TGTGCCAGCAGCCCCCTTGGAGGGCGAGCTTTCTTT. Drawing the rest from reference TRBV11-3 and TRBJ1-1, the complete variable domain is EAGVVQSPRYKIIEKKQPVAFWCNPISGHNTLYWYLQNLGQGPELLIRYENEEAVDDSQLPKDRFSAERLKGVDSTLKIQPAELGDSAVYLCASSPLGGRAFFGQGTRLTVV.

The J gene is TRBJ2-2, the V gene TRBV6-4; D is unresolved. This CDR3 has 14 residues. V was clipped by 6 bases and J by 3 bases, with 11 bases between them. Germline V gene lookup returns CDR1 MRHNA and CDR2 SNTAGT. Written as DNA, the CDR3 is TGTGCCAGCAGACTCAGTCGGGACACCGGGGAGCTGTTTTTT. Translation: CASRLSRDTGELFF.

The chain combines TRBV15 with TRBJ1-1; D perhaps matches TRBD1 (5 bases). The V gene's germline CDR1 is LNHNV and CDR2 YYDKDF (reference sequence). With 1 base removed from V and 0 bases from J, the gap between germline ends came to 12 bases. The CDR3 length is 16 residues. The CDR3 here is CATSRGGGVLNTEAFF. The CDR3, as DNA: TGTGCCACCAGCAGAGGAGGAGGGGTATTGAACACTGAAGCTTTCTTT.

V usage is TRBV28 and J usage is TRBJ1-2; 9 bases agree with TRBD1. Trimming took 7 bases from V and 4 from J; bases not matched to a gene: 4. The germline V gene encodes CDR1 MDHEN and CDR2 SYDVKM. This CDR3 region has 13 residues. The CDR3 loop reads CASTRTGAYGYTF. The CDR3 coding sequence is TGTGCCAGCACCAGGACAGGGGCCTATGGCTACACCTTC.

The rearrangement joins TRBV5-1 to TRBJ2-5; 7 bases fit TRBD1. V was clipped by 3 bases and J by 6 bases; unmatched bases: 5. This CDR3 contains 13 residues. Germline assignment: CDR1 SGHRS and CDR2 YFSETQ. CDR3 sequence reads: CASSSGTVQTQYF. The CDR3 nucleotides are TGCGCCAGCAGCTCGGGGACAGTCCAGACCCAGTACTTC.

The chain is built from TRBV19 and TRBJ2-3; 7 nucleotides match TRBD2. Germline V gene data show CDR1 as LNHDA and CDR2 as SQIVND (reference sequence). This CDR3 is built from 13 residues. Trimming took 4 bases from V and 5 from J; bases not matched to a gene: 3. The CDR3 loop is CASSTREGDTQYF. Written as DNA, the CDR3 is TGTGCCAGTAGTACTAGGGAGGGAGATACGCAGTATTTT.

The genes are TRBV10-1 and TRBJ2-7, with TRBD2 matching 10 bases. From germline, CDR1 is WNHNN and CDR2 SYGVQD (reference sequence). V gave up 8 bases and J gave up 0 bases; unmatched junction bases: 19. This CDR3 spans 19 amino acids. The CDR3 coding sequence is TGCGCCAGCCTTACCGGTGTACTAGCGGGAAGGGGGAGCTCCTACGAGCAGTACGTC. Its translation: CASLTGVLAGRGSSYEQYV.